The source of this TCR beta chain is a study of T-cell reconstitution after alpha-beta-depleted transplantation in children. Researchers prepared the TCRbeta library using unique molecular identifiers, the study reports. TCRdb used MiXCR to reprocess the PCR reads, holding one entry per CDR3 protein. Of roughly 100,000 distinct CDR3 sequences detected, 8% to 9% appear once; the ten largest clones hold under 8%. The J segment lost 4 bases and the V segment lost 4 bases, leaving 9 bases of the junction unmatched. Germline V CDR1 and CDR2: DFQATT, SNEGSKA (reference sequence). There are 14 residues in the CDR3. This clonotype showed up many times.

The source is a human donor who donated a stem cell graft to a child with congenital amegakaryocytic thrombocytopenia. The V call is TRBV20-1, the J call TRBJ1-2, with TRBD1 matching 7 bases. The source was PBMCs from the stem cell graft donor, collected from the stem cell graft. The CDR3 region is CSATDRATPYGYTF. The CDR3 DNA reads TGCAGTGCTACTGACAGGGCGACACCCTATGGCTACACCTTC.